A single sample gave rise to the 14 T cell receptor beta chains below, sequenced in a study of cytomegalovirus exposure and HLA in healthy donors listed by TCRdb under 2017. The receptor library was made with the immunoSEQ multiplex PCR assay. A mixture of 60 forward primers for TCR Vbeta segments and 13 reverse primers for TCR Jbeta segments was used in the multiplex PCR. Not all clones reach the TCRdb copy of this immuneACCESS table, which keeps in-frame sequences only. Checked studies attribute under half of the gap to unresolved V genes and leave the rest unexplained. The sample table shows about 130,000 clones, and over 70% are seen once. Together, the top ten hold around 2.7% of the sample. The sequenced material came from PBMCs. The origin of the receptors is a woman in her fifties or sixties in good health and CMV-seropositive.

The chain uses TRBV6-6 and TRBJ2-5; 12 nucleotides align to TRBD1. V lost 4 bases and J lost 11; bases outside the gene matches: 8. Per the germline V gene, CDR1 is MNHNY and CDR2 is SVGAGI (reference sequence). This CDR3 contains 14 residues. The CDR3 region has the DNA TGTGCCAGCAGTTCCCCGGGACAGGGGGCTGAGCAGTACTTC. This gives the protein CASSSPGQGAEQYF.

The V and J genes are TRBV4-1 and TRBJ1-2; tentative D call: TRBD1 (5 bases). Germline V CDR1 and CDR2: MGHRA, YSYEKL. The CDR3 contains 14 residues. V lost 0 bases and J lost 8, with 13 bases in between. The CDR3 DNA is TGCGCCAGCAGCCAAGAAAGGGGAGGTTGGGGCTACACCTTC. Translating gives CASSQERGGWGYTF.

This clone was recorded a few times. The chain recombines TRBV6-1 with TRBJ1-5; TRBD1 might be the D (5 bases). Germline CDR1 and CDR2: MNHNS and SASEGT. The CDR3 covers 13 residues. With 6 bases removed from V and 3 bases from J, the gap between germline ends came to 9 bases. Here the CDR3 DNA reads TGTGCCAGCAGGCGGGACCTCAATCAGCCCCAGCATTTT. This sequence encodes CASRRDLNQPQHF.

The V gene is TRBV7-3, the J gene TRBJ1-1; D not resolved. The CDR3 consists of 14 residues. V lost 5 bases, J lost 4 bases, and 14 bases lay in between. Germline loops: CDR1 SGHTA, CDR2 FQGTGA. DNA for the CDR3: TGTGCCAGCAGCCCTTCAACCCGGGGCACTGAAGCTTTCTTT. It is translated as CASSPSTRGTEAFF.

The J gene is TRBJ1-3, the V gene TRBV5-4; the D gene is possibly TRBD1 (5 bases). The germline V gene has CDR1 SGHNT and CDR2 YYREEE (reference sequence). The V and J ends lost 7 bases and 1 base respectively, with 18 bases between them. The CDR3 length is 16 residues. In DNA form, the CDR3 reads TGTGCCAGCTCCGCCCCAGGGAAGTTGTCTGGAAACACCATATATTTT. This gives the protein CASSAPGKLSGNTIYF.

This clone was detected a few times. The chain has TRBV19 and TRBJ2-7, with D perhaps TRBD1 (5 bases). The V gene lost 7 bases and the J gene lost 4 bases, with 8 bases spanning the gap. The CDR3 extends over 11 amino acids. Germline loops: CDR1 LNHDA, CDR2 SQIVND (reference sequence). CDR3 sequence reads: CASTQGYEQYF. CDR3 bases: TGTGCCAGTACCCAGGGTTACGAGCAGTACTTC.

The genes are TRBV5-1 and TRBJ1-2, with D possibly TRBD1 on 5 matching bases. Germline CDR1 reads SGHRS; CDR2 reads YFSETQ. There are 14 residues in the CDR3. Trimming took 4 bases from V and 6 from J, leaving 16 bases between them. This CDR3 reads CASSPQVWGDGYTF. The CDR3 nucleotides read TGCGCCAGCAGCCCCCAGGTGTGGGGCGATGGCTACACCTTC.

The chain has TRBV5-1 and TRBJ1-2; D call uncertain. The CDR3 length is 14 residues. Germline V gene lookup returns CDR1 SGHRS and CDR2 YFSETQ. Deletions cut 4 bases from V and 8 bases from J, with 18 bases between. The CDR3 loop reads CASSLGTGEWGYTF. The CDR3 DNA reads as TGCGCCAGCAGCCTTGGCACCGGGGAGTGGGGCTACACCTTC. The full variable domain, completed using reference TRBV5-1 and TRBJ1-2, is KAGVTQTPRYLIKTRGQQVTLSCSPISGHRSVSWYQQTPGQGLQFLFEYFSETQRNKGNFPGRFSGRQFSNSRSEMNVSTLELGDSALYLCASSLGTGEWGYTFGSGTRLTVV.

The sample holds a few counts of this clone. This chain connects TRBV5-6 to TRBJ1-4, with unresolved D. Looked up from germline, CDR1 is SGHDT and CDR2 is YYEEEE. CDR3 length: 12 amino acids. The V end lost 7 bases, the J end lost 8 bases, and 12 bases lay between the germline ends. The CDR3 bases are TGTGCCAGCCTGGGCCTGGGCGAAAAACTGTTTTTT. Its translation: CASLGLGEKLFF.

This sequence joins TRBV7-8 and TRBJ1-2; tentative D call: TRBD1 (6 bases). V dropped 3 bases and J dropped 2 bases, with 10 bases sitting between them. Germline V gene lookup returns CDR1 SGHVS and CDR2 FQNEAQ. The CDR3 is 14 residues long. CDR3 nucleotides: TGTGCCAGCAGCTTGGCAGGGGCGAACTATGGCTACACCTTC. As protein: CASSLAGANYGYTF.

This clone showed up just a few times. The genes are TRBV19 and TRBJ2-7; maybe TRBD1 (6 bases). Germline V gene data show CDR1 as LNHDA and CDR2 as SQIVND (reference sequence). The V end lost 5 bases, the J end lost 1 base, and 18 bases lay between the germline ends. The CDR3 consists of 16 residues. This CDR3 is CASSVEAGTMSYEQYF. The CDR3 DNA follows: TGTGCCAGTAGTGTCGAAGCCGGGACAATGTCCTACGAGCAGTACTTC. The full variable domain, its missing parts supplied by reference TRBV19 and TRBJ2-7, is DGGITQSPKYLFRKEGQNVTLSCEQNLNHDAMYWYRQDPGQGLRLIYYSQIVNDFQKGDIAEGYSVSREKKESFPLTVTSAQKNPTAFYLCASSVEAGTMSYEQYFGPGTRLTVT.

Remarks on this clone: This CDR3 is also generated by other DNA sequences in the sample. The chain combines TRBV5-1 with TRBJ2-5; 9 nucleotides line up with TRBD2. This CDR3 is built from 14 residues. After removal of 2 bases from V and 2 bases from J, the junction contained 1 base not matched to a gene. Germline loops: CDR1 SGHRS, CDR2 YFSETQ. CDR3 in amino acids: CASSLAGGQETQYF. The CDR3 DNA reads TGCGCCAGCAGCTTAGCGGGGGGACAAGAGACCCAGTACTTC.

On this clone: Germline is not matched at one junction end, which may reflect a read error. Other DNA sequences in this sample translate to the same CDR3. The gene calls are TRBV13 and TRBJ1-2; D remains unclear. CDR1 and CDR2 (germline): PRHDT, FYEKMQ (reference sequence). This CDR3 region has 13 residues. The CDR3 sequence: CASTHQRLEGYTF. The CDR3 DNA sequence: TGCGCCAGCACCCACCAGCGCCTGGAGGGCTACACCTTC.

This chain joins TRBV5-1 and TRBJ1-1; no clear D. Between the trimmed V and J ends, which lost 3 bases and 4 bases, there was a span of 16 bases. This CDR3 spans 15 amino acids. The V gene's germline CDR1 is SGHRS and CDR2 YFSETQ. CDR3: CASSSSQVRGTEAFF. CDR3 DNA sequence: TGCGCCAGCAGCTCCTCTCAGGTGCGGGGCACTGAAGCTTTCTTT.